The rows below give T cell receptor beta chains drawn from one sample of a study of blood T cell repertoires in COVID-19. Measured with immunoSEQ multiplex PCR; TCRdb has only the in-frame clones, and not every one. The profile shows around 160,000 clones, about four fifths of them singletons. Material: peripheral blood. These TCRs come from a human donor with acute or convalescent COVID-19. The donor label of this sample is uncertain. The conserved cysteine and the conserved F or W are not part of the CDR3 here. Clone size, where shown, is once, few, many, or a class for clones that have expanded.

CDR3aa: ASSLQNRVGTEAF
v_gene: TRBV27
j_gene: TRBJ1-1
abundance: few

CDR3aa: ASSVTATNGYT
v_gene: TRBV2
j_gene: TRBJ1-2
abundance: NA

CDR3aa: ASSPRVSGANVLT
v_gene: TRBV4-1
j_gene: TRBJ2-6
abundance: NA

CDR3aa: ASRTDRALITEAF
v_gene: TRBV2
j_gene: TRBJ1-1
abundance: NA

CDR3aa: ARSGQEDYGYT
v_gene: TRBV30
j_gene: TRBJ1-2
abundance: NA

CDR3aa: ASSYSSMNTEAF
v_gene: TRBV6-5
j_gene: TRBJ1-1
abundance: once

CDR3aa: ASSLNRNQPQH
v_gene: TRBV12-3/TRBV12-4
j_gene: TRBJ1-5
abundance: NA

CDR3aa: ASSIGTPSSYNSPLH
v_gene: TRBV19
j_gene: TRBJ1-6
abundance: many

CDR3aa: ATRSSGSYNEQF
v_gene: TRBV15
j_gene: TRBJ2-1
abundance: NA

CDR3aa: AISSGKSNTEAF
v_gene: TRBV10-3
j_gene: TRBJ1-1
abundance: NA

CDR3aa: ASSPFVTTNTGELF
v_gene: TRBV18
j_gene: TRBJ2-2
abundance: NA

CDR3aa: AWNHETPYNYGYT
v_gene: TRBV30
j_gene: TRBJ1-2
abundance: NA

CDR3aa: ASSVGGSGWNQPQH
v_gene: TRBV5-5
j_gene: TRBJ1-5
abundance: NA

CDR3aa: ASSLAPRRGASDTQY
v_gene: TRBV27
j_gene: TRBJ2-3
abundance: once

CDR3aa: ASSIVSGSSYQPQH
v_gene: TRBV19
j_gene: TRBJ1-5
abundance: NA

CDR3aa: ASSFPPGTSGGSGTDTQY
v_gene: TRBV28
j_gene: TRBJ2-3
abundance: NA

CDR3aa: ASRPRTGGYNEQF
v_gene: TRBV11-2
j_gene: TRBJ2-1
abundance: NA

CDR3aa: AWTANYGYT
v_gene: TRBV30
j_gene: TRBJ1-2
abundance: few

CDR3aa: AIREGGTEAF
v_gene: TRBV10-3
j_gene: TRBJ1-1
abundance: NA

CDR3aa: ASSPARGINYEQY
v_gene: TRBV5-4
j_gene: TRBJ2-7
abundance: NA

CDR3aa: ASSPPDRKDTQY
v_gene: TRBV18
j_gene: TRBJ2-3
abundance: NA

CDR3aa: ASSHLSGGRGETQY
v_gene: TRBV14
j_gene: TRBJ2-5
abundance: NA

CDR3aa: ASGSYRGEAF
v_gene: TRBV12-5
j_gene: TRBJ1-1
abundance: NA

CDR3aa: ASSPRGDYGYT
v_gene: TRBV5-8
j_gene: TRBJ1-2
abundance: NA

CDR3aa: ASSSGLTGGKLF
v_gene: TRBV7-9
j_gene: TRBJ1-4
abundance: NA

CDR3aa: ASSQVYLGGNQPQH
v_gene: TRBV4-1
j_gene: TRBJ1-5
abundance: NA

CDR3aa: ASSYPETGNYYEQY
v_gene: TRBV5-1
j_gene: TRBJ2-7
abundance: NA

CDR3aa: ASSKDGRESNQPQH
v_gene: TRBV21-1
j_gene: TRBJ1-5
abundance: few

CDR3aa: ATSRDDRGQDEQF
v_gene: TRBV15
j_gene: TRBJ2-1
abundance: NA

CDR3aa: ASSLGAGATDTQY
v_gene: TRBV5-1
j_gene: TRBJ2-3
abundance: NA

CDR3aa: ASSQEAGVSYGYT
v_gene: TRBV4-1
j_gene: TRBJ1-2
abundance: NA

CDR3aa: ASRSPGQNTGELF
v_gene: TRBV7-9
j_gene: TRBJ2-2
abundance: NA

CDR3aa: ASSDGLWSPLH
v_gene: TRBV2
j_gene: TRBJ1-6
abundance: NA

CDR3aa: ASSAPLAKEQY
v_gene: TRBV7-8
j_gene: TRBJ2-7
abundance: NA

CDR3aa: ASTPAGKNTEAF
v_gene: TRBV11-1
j_gene: TRBJ1-1
abundance: once

CDR3aa: ATSRDPATVNYGYT
v_gene: TRBV15
j_gene: TRBJ1-2
abundance: NA

CDR3aa: ASSRTGGENGYT
v_gene: TRBV9
j_gene: TRBJ1-2
abundance: few

CDR3aa: SVGQGASEAF
v_gene: TRBV29-1
j_gene: TRBJ1-1
abundance: NA

CDR3aa: ASSSGVGSGGLF
v_gene: TRBV7-8
j_gene: TRBJ1-4
abundance: NA

CDR3aa: ASRMRGLLDGADTQY
v_gene: TRBV19
j_gene: TRBJ2-3
abundance: NA

CDR3aa: ASSPGSGYT
v_gene: TRBV12-3/TRBV12-4
j_gene: TRBJ1-2
abundance: NA

CDR3aa: ASGRSRSPRGELF
v_gene: TRBV6-5
j_gene: TRBJ2-2
abundance: NA

CDR3aa: ASSSGTGVREQY
v_gene: TRBV6-5
j_gene: TRBJ2-7
abundance: NA

CDR3aa: ASSLTSGERY
v_gene: TRBV11-2
j_gene: TRBJ2-5
abundance: once

CDR3aa: ATGGGLEGYT
v_gene: TRBV24-1
j_gene: TRBJ1-2
abundance: once

CDR3aa: SVEGQARTQY
v_gene: TRBV29-1
j_gene: TRBJ2-5
abundance: NA

CDR3aa: ASSQQGTGNTIY
v_gene: TRBV18
j_gene: TRBJ1-3
abundance: NA

CDR3aa: ASSPLDSGGYQPQH
v_gene: TRBV19
j_gene: TRBJ1-5
abundance: NA

CDR3aa: ASSPRQGQGYGYT
v_gene: TRBV7-2
j_gene: TRBJ1-2
abundance: NA

CDR3aa: ATSARAGTGRDGANVLT
v_gene: TRBV24-1
j_gene: TRBJ2-6
abundance: few

CDR3aa: ASRSGTAGEKLF
v_gene: TRBV6-5
j_gene: TRBJ1-4
abundance: NA

CDR3aa: ASSLGTGVSSPLH
v_gene: TRBV5-1
j_gene: TRBJ1-6
abundance: NA

CDR3aa: ASSLAGTSGGLDTQY
v_gene: TRBV5-1
j_gene: TRBJ2-3
abundance: NA

CDR3aa: ASSPGENSPLH
v_gene: TRBV18
j_gene: TRBJ1-6
abundance: NA

CDR3aa: ASSSQGPKNIQY
v_gene: TRBV6-5
j_gene: TRBJ2-4
abundance: NA

CDR3aa: ASSRRGGAVF
v_gene: TRBV11-2
j_gene: TRBJ2-1
abundance: once

CDR3aa: ASRAQGWGSNQPQH
v_gene: TRBV5-8
j_gene: TRBJ1-5
abundance: few

CDR3aa: ASGPTGYTGELF
v_gene: TRBV12-5
j_gene: TRBJ2-2
abundance: NA

CDR3aa: ATSSARRQGAASPLH
v_gene: TRBV15
j_gene: TRBJ1-6
abundance: few